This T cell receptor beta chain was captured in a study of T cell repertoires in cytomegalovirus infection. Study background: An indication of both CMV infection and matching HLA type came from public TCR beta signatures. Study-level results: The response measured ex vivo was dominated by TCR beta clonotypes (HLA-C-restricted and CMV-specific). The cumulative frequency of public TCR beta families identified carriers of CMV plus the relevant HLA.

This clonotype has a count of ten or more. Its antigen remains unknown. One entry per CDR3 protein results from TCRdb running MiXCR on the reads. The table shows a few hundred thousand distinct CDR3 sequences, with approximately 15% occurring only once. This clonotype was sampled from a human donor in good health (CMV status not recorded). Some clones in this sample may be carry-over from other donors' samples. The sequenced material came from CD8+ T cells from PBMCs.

CDR3 sequence reads: CASSLEVGPDTQYF. The CDR3, as DNA: TGTGCCAGCAGCTTAGAGGTAGGGCCAGATACGCAGTATTTT. The chain is built from TRBV7-9 and TRBJ2-3; D not certain. V was clipped by 1 base and J by 4 bases, with 9 bases between them. The CDR3 is 14 amino acids. From germline, CDR1 is SEHNR and CDR2 FQNEAQ (reference sequence).